This T cell receptor (beta chain) was documented in a study of shared clonotypes between healthy human individuals. About the research overall: The donor pool was made up of two women and three men aged 18 to 49. General study results and limits: Represented genetic and exposure-history diversity was restricted by having few donors. Exclusively blood specimens were collected; tissue repertoires likely differ.

Profiled with immunoSEQ multiplex PCR; TCRdb holds only in-frame clones, not every one. The repertoire holds about 520,000 clones, with about 78% as singletons. Donors had no recently reported acute infections or vaccinations and were HIV-negative. Points on this clone: Its target is unknown.

This CDR3 contains 16 residues. The V gene's germline CDR1 is LNHDA and CDR2 SQIVND (reference sequence). V dropped 5 bases and J dropped 3; count of bases not matched to a gene: 8. The receptor was isolated from a woman between 40 and 55 years old in good health. Some clones in this sample may be carry-over from other donors' samples. Material: PBMCs. The chain has TRBV19 and TRBJ2-2, with 8 bases fitting TRBD1. CDR3 amino acids: CASSVGTGRYTGELFF. The CDR3 region has the DNA TGTGCCAGTAGTGTCGGGACAGGACGTTACACCGGGGAGCTGTTTTTT.